This T cell receptor (beta chain) is from a study of blood T cell repertoires in COVID-19. About the study: Whether acute or convalescent, the COVID-19 samples came from the United States, Italy and Spain.

In the study's own analysis: Estimates of nucleated cell counts were drawn from the amplification of reference gene primers. Assay: immunoSEQ multiplex PCR; the TCRdb copy retains only in-frame clones and omits some. For V, J and clone size, that table is used; D and trimming come from the DNA. The table has over 150,000 clones, 70% to 90% seen once. From germline, CDR1 is MNHEY and CDR2 SVGAGI. The CDR3 covers 15 residues. V shed 5 bases, J shed 4 bases, and the junction held 8 bases outside the gene matches. Input material: peripheral blood. The TCR was taken from a man aged 80 or over with COVID-19, enrolled during active disease. This rearrangement joins TRBV6-5 to TRBJ1-1, with 9 positions matching TRBD1. As DNA, the CDR3 is TGTGCCAGCAGTAGAGGACAGGGGAGAGGCACTGAAGCTTTCTTT. This encodes CASSRGQGRGTEAFF.